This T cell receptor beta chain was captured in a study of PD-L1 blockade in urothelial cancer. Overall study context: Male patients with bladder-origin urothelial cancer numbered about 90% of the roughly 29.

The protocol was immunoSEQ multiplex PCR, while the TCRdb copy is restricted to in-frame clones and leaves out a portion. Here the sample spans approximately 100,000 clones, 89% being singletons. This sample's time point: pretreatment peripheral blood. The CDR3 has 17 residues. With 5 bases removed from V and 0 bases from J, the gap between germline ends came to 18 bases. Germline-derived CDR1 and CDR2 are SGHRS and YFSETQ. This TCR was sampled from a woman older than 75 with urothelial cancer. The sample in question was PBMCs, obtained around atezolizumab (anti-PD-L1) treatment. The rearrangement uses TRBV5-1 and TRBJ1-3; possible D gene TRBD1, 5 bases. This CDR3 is CASRPVQGAHSGNTIYF. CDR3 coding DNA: TGCGCCAGCAGACCTGTGCAAGGGGCACACTCTGGAAACACCATATATTTT. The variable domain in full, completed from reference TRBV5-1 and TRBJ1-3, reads KAGVTQTPRYLIKTRGQQVTLSCSPISGHRSVSWYQQTPGQGLQFLFEYFSETQRNKGNFPGRFSGRQFSNSRSEMNVSTLELGDSALYLCASRPVQGAHSGNTIYFGEGSWLTVV.